This T cell receptor (beta chain) stems from a study of control samples from healthy donors and cancer patients. The V gene lost 7 bases and the J gene lost 3 bases, with 13 bases spanning the gap. This CDR3 region has 14 residues. The germline V gene has CDR1 SGHDT and CDR2 YYEEEE. This clone was recorded once. TCRdb's table, derived via immunoSEQ multiplex PCR, lists solely in-frame clones and lacks some. The sample consists of 100,000 to 150,000 clones, about 88% of them appearing once. The receptor was isolated from a man aged 45-65 years in good health. Sequences were obtained from blood. V gene TRBV5-6 combines with J gene TRBJ2-2; possibly TRBD2 for D (6 bases). This chain's CDR3 is CASRTGTHTGELFF. DNA of the CDR3: TGTGCCAGCCGTACCGGGACTCACACCGGGGAGCTGTTTTTT.